The TCR beta chain under discussion was sequenced for a study of blood T cells in healthy people across ages. Primed by a sample-barcoded 5' primer and a J-beta primer mix, a second PCR proceeded for about 6 to 11 cycles. One entry per CDR3 protein results from TCRdb running MiXCR on the 5' RACE reads. The sample has around 1.7 million distinct CDR3 sequences, 28% seen once. In this sample, this clonotype turned up many times. The germline CDR1 and CDR2 sequences are MNHNS and SASEGT. This CDR3 spans 14 amino acids. V was cut by 0 bases and J by 7 bases, with 12 bases left in between. The clonotype comes from a woman aged 25 to 39 in good health. The sequenced material came from blood. The V gene is TRBV6-1, the J gene TRBJ1-2; D uncertain. CDR3 in DNA: TGTGCCAGCAGTGAAGCGGAGACAAGAGGTGGCTACACCTTC. This gives the protein CASSEAETRGGYTF.